The sequence of this TCR beta chain was determined in a study of blood T cell repertoires in COVID-19. Overall study: Samples representing acute and convalescent COVID-19 were sourced from the United States, Italy and Spain.

Libraries were prepared by immunoSEQ multiplex PCR; TCRdb keeps only in-frame clonotypes and omits some of them. Here the sample spans a few hundred thousand clones, about nine tenths being singletons. Individuals aged about 18 to 89 years were recruited from some 26 US areas. Each recovered donor of Cohort 3 presented with two negative PCRs, clearance, or symptom resolution. The CDR3 length is 14 residues. Germline CDR1 and CDR2: KGHSH and LQKENI. V gave up 8 bases and J gave up 2 bases, with 13 bases separating them. The origin of this receptor is a man aged 25 to 45 who had recovered from COVID-19. Sequenced sample: PBMCs or T cells enriched from blood (not recorded which). V and J are TRBV18 and TRBJ2-1; D possibly corresponds to TRBD1 (6 bases). CDR3 loop: CASAHRDTYNEQFF. Here the CDR3 DNA reads TGTGCCAGCGCTCACAGGGATACCTACAATGAGCAGTTCTTC.